Sequencing of this TCR beta chain was carried out in a study of early T cells in non-severe SARS-CoV-2 infection. This clonotype appeared many times. Its antigen is as yet unknown. J was trimmed by 2 bases and V by 8 bases; bases with no gene match: 3. The CDR3 has 14 amino acids. The library protocol tagged individual cDNA molecules with unique molecular identifiers. MiXCR was run by TCRdb on the 5' RACE reads, yielding one entry per CDR3 protein. The table shows about 48,000 distinct CDR3 sequences, with 6.2% occurring only once. Findings and caveats of the study: Matching with VDJdb favored anti-spike CD8 responses (missing private and CD4 specificities).

Sample: whole blood, taken at baseline. The chain has TRBV12-3 or TRBV12-4 and TRBJ2-1, with 10 bases that match TRBD2. The TCR originated in an adult who was a healthcare worker with PCR-confirmed SARS-CoV-2 infection or an uninfected control (not recorded which). The CDR3 coding sequence is TGTGCCAGCTGCGGACTAGCGGCCTACAATGAGCAGTTCTTC. The encoded protein is CASCGLAAYNEQFF.